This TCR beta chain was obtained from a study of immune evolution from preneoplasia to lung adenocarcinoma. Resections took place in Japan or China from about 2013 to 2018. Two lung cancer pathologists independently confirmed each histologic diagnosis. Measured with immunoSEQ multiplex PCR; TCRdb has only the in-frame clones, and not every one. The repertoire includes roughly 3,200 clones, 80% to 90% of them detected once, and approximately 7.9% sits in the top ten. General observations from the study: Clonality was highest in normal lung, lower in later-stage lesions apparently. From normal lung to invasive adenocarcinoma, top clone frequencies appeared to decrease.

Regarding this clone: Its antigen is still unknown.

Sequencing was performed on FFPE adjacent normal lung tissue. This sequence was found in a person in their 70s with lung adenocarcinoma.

The CDR3 spells CSVERGNTEAFF. The CDR3 DNA reads TGCAGCGTTGAACGGGGTAACACTGAAGCTTTCTTT. The V and J genes are TRBV29-1 and TRBJ1-1; no clear D gene. Germline loops: CDR1 SQVTM, CDR2 ANQGSEA. The V gene lost 2 bases and the J gene lost 2 bases, with 6 bases spanning the gap. The CDR3 is 12 residues long.